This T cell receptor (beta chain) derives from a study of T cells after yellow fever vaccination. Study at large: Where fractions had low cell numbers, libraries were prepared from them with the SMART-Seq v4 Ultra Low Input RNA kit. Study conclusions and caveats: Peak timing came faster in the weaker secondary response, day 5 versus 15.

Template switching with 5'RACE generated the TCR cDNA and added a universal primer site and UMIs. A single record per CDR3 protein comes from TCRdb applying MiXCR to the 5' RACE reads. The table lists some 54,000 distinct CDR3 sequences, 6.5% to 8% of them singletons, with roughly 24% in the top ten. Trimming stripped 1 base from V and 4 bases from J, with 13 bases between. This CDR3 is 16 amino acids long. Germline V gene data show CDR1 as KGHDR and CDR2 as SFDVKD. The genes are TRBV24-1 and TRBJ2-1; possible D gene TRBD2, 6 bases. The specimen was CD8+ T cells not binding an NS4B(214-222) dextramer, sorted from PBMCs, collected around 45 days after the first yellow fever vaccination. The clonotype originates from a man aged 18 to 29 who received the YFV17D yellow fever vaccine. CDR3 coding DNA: TGTGCCACCAGTGATTTAAGCGGGTTCAGATACAATGAGCAGTTCTTC. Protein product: CATSDLSGFRYNEQFF.